This passage covers 25 T cell receptor beta chains from one sample sequenced in a study of B cell selection in AIRE deficiency. The sorted conventional CD4 T cells were gated as CD4+CD127+. Clones were read by immunoSEQ multiplex PCR, and TCRdb kept only the in-frame ones, dropping some. The data show tens of thousands of clones, around 97% seen once. Sequencing used conventional CD4+ T cells sorted from PBMCs. These receptor sequences come from a human donor with AIRE deficiency.

V and J are TRBV5-8 and TRBJ1-1; the match to TRBD1 covers 9 bases. V shed 4 bases, J shed 11 bases, and the junction held 6 bases outside the gene matches. This CDR3 has 12 amino acids. Germline-derived CDR1 and CDR2 are SGHTS and YDEGEE. The CDR3: CASSPGDREAFF. The CDR3 coding sequence is TGTGCCAGCAGCCCAGGGGACAGGGAGGCTTTCTTT.

This clone was found once. This chain uses TRBV6-6 with TRBJ1-4; D call uncertain. V lost 7 bases and J lost 10, with 19 bases in between. CDR3 size: 14 residues. The V gene's germline CDR1 is MNHNY and CDR2 SVGAGI (reference sequence). CDR3 sequence: CASKYPGLEGKLFF. The CDR3 DNA reads TGTGCCAGCAAATACCCCGGGCTCGAGGGAAAACTGTTTTTT.

The chain employs TRBV29-1 and TRBJ2-3; D is unresolved. The length of the CDR3 is 13 residues. Deletions cut 0 bases from V and 6 bases from J, with 10 bases between. Germline values: CDR1 SQVTM, CDR2 ANQGSEA. The chain's CDR3 is CSVEDLQLDTQYF. In DNA form, the CDR3 reads TGCAGCGTTGAAGACCTACAATTGGATACGCAGTATTTT.

In its sample, this clone was seen a few times. V and J are TRBV5-1 and TRBJ1-2, with D hard to call. Trimming removed 0 bases at V and 2 bases at J, with 17 bases between. The CDR3 runs to 17 residues. Germline CDR1 SGHRS, CDR2 YFSETQ. The CDR3 protein is CASSLVESADNNYGYTF. The CDR3 nucleotides read TGCGCCAGCAGCTTGGTAGAATCGGCAGATAACAACTATGGCTACACCTTC.

The rearrangement uses TRBV2 and TRBJ2-7; tentative D call: TRBD2 (6 bases). The CDR3 loop spans 11 amino acids. CDR1 is SNHLY and CDR2 is FYNNEI in the germline V gene. V lost 5 bases to trimming and J lost 6 bases, with 8 bases between them. The CDR3 DNA sequence: TGTGCCAGCAGTCTAGCGAGCGAGCAGTACTTC. Its protein is CASSLASEQYF.

The chain couples TRBV7-9 to TRBJ2-2, with D unclear. This CDR3 is built from 14 residues. The V and J ends lost 2 bases and 6 bases respectively, with 10 bases between them. Germline values: CDR1 SEHNR, CDR2 FQNEAQ (reference sequence). CDR3 nucleotides: TGTGCCAGCAGCTTATGGAGAGGCTCCGGGGAGCTGTTTTTT. This translates into CASSLWRGSGELFF.

CDR3 DNA sequence: TGCGCCAGCAGCTTTCTAGCGGGGTCCTACAATGAGCAGTTCTTC. This translates into CASSFLAGSYNEQFF. The V gene is TRBV5-1, the J gene TRBJ2-1, with 9 bases aligning to TRBD2. Per the germline V gene, CDR1 is SGHRS and CDR2 is YFSETQ. Trimming removed 2 bases from V and 1 base from J; junction bases left unmatched: 1. This CDR3 is 15 amino acids long.

The V gene is TRBV18, the J gene TRBJ2-6; the match to TRBD2 covers 7 bases. The J segment lost 2 bases and the V segment lost 1 base, leaving 5 bases of the junction unmatched. The CDR3 runs 17 residues. Looked up from germline, CDR1 is KGHSH and CDR2 is LQKENI. CDR3 bases: TGTGCCAGCTCACCACAGCAGGGAGGGGCTGGGGCCAACGTCCTGACTTTC. Its translation is CASSPQQGGAGANVLTF.

The V call is TRBV28, the J call TRBJ2-7; 9 bases align to TRBD1. Germline loops: CDR1 MDHEN, CDR2 SYDVKM. Trimming took 3 bases from V and 6 from J; bases not matched to a gene: 9. The CDR3 contains 15 residues. CDR3 sequence reads: CASSFLDRGSSEQYF. The CDR3 DNA reads as TGTGCCAGCAGTTTTCTGGACAGGGGTTCCAGCGAGCAGTACTTC.

The rearrangement uses TRBV29-1 and TRBJ2-7; D possibly corresponds to TRBD1 (5 bases). The CDR3 runs 14 residues. In germline, CDR1 is SQVTM, CDR2 ANQGSEA. Trimming cost V 6 bases and J 0 bases, with 15 bases left between them. This CDR3 reads CSVIGWGSSYEQYF. Here the CDR3 DNA reads TGCAGCGTGATTGGATGGGGCAGCTCCTACGAGCAGTACTTC.

This sequence joins TRBV18 and TRBJ2-1; 10 nucleotides match TRBD1. V was clipped by 1 base and J by 4 bases; unmatched bases: 1. This CDR3 spans 15 amino acids. Germline lookup yields CDR1 KGHSH and CDR2 LQKENI. The CDR3 sequence is CASSPRQGAYNEQFF. The CDR3, as DNA: TGTGCCAGCTCACCACGACAGGGGGCTTACAATGAGCAGTTCTTC.

This sequence joins TRBV7-6 and TRBJ2-1; TRBD2 aligns across 9 bases. CDR3 size: 16 residues. After removal of 2 bases from V and 10 bases from J, the junction contained 12 bases not matched to a gene. Per the germline V gene, CDR1 is SGHVS and CDR2 is FNYEAQ. CDR3 region: CASSLITSGRIHEQFF. CDR3 in DNA: TGTGCCAGCAGCTTAATTACTAGCGGGCGTATCCACGAGCAGTTCTTC.

The rearrangement uses TRBV5-1 and TRBJ2-3; no firm D call. Germline V gene data show CDR1 as SGHRS and CDR2 as YFSETQ. CDR3 size: 16 residues. V lost 3 bases and J lost 0, with 14 bases in between. The CDR3 here is CASSYSPVGSTDTQYF. CDR3 bases: TGCGCCAGCAGCTATAGTCCGGTGGGGAGCACAGATACGCAGTATTTT.

This sequence joins TRBV14 and TRBJ2-1, with 8 bases that match TRBD2. V trimming: 4 bases; J trimming: 4 bases; junction bases outside the gene matches: 9. The V gene's germline CDR1 is SGHDN and CDR2 FVKESK. CDR3 length equals 16 residues. CDR3 sequence reads: CASSRFGRVEYNEQFF. The CDR3 region has the DNA TGTGCCAGCAGCCGGTTCGGGAGGGTGGAGTACAATGAGCAGTTCTTC.

The J gene is TRBJ1-1, the V gene TRBV19; D is unclear. This CDR3 spans 16 amino acids. Germline assignment: CDR1 LNHDA and CDR2 SQIVND (reference sequence). V lost 5 bases to trimming and J lost 1 base, with 17 bases between them. The CDR3: CASSLRAPGGNTEAFF. Written as DNA, the CDR3 is TGTGCCAGTAGTCTCCGGGCCCCCGGAGGGAACACTGAAGCTTTCTTT.

This chain connects TRBV13 to TRBJ1-2; D uncertain. The germline V gene encodes CDR1 PRHDT and CDR2 FYEKMQ (reference sequence). The CDR3 totals 12 residues. The V gene lost 2 bases and the J gene lost 2 bases, with 3 bases spanning the gap. CDR3 nucleotides: TGTGCCAGCAGCTTAAGGAACTATGGCTACACCTTC. The encoded protein is CASSLRNYGYTF.

The chain carries TRBV19 and TRBJ2-7, with D possibly matching TRBD1 (5 bases). CDR3 size: 14 residues. Between the trimmed V and J ends, which lost 5 bases and 2 bases, there was a span of 13 bases. Germline CDR1 LNHDA, CDR2 SQIVND (reference sequence). CDR3 DNA: TGTGCCAGTAGTTCCCGACAGTCTACCTACGAGCAGTACTTC. Amino acid sequence: CASSSRQSTYEQYF.

The rearrangement uses TRBV19 and TRBJ2-5; D is ambiguous. The CDR3 runs 11 residues. Germline V CDR1 and CDR2: LNHDA, SQIVND (reference sequence). Trimming pared 4 bases from V and 5 bases from J, leaving 5 bases between. The CDR3 sequence: CASSTRETQYF. The CDR3 DNA sequence: TGTGCCAGTAGTACACGGGAGACCCAGTACTTC.

This clone was recorded only once. This chain joins TRBV5-4 and TRBJ1-1, with D perhaps TRBD1 (5 bases). V was shortened by 1 base and J by 4 bases, with 11 bases between the two germline ends. This CDR3 spans 14 amino acids. Per germline, CDR1 SGHNT and CDR2 YYREEE (reference sequence). The CDR3 is CASSLFQGPTEAFF. CDR3 sequence (DNA): TGTGCCAGCAGCTTGTTTCAGGGACCCACTGAAGCTTTCTTT.

The CDR3 DNA reads as TGTGCCAGCAGCTCAAGATGGGGACAACACGAGCAGTACTTC. It translates to CASSSRWGQHEQYF. The chain carries TRBV7-9 and TRBJ2-7; D is perhaps TRBD1 (6 bases). Per germline, CDR1 SEHNR and CDR2 FQNEAQ (reference sequence). This CDR3 contains 14 residues. Trimming took off 4 bases at V and 5 bases at J, with 15 bases between the two ends.

The J gene is TRBJ2-7, the V gene TRBV7-9; D may be TRBD2 (5 bases). From germline, CDR1 is SEHNR and CDR2 FQNEAQ (reference sequence). V lost 5 bases and J lost 4, with 9 bases in between. This CDR3 spans 12 amino acids. CDR3 DNA: TGTGCCAGCAGCCCACTAGTGTACGAGCAGTACTTC. Its translation is CASSPLVYEQYF.

The rearrangement links TRBV6-1 to TRBJ1-5; D uncertain. The V gene lost 2 bases and the J gene lost 5 bases, with 19 bases spanning the gap. Looked up from germline, CDR1 is MNHNS and CDR2 is SASEGT. This CDR3 has 17 amino acids. The CDR3 reads CASSEMALLGMDQPQHF. The CDR3 region has the DNA TGTGCCAGCAGTGAAATGGCGCTTTTGGGGATGGATCAGCCCCAGCATTTT.

This sequence joins TRBV18 and TRBJ2-6, with 12 bases identical to TRBD1. CDR1 and CDR2 from the germline V gene are KGHSH and LQKENI. The J segment lost 4 bases and the V segment lost 1 base, leaving 8 bases of the junction unmatched. CDR3 length: 19 amino acids. CDR3 nucleotide sequence: TGTGCCAGCTCACCACAGAGGGACAGGGGGCCTCAAGGGGCCAACGTCCTGACTTTC. Amino acids: CASSPQRDRGPQGANVLTF. Full variable domain (missing parts from reference TRBV18 and TRBJ2-6): NAGVMQNPRHLVRRRGQEARLRCSPMKGHSHVYWYRQLPEEGLKFMVYLQKENIIDESGMPKERFSAEFPKEGPSILRIQQVVRGDSAAYFCASSPQRDRGPQGANVLTFGAGSRLTVL.

V and J are TRBV10-3 and TRBJ1-2; TRBD1 is a possible D gene (6 bases). Trimming left V 6 bases short and J 2 bases short, with 22 bases between. The CDR3 has 17 residues. Germline assignment: CDR1 ENHRY and CDR2 SYGVKD. The CDR3 sequence is CAISPSSGQGKNYGYTF. The CDR3 DNA follows: TGTGCCATCAGCCCCAGTTCGGGGCAGGGGAAGAACTATGGCTACACCTTC.

This clone showed up just once. The V and J genes are TRBV7-2 and TRBJ1-6; D gene uncertain. This CDR3 has 14 residues. The V end was cut by 5 bases, the J end by 4 bases, with 9 bases between. Germline V CDR1 and CDR2: SGHTA, FQGNSA. Here the CDR3 reads CASSPDGYNSPLHF. The CDR3 coding sequence is TGTGCCAGCAGCCCCGACGGGTATAATTCACCCCTCCACTTT.